This T cell receptor beta chain was captured by sequencing in a study of blood T cells in healthy people across ages. Study results and caveats: Higher diversity and more naive CD4+ cells were features of long-lived donors, compared to aged donors.

Staff drew approximately 9.7 milliliters of peripheral blood from each donor. The use of a sample-barcoded 5' primer and a J-beta primer mix characterized a second PCR of 7 to 11 cycles. A single record per CDR3 protein comes from TCRdb applying MiXCR to the 5' RACE reads. The sample holds around 900,000 distinct CDR3 sequences, about 28% seen once. Points on this clonotype: The antigen remains unidentified.

Germline CDR1 SGHRS, CDR2 YFSETQ. This CDR3 contains 14 residues. The ends lost 3 bases at V and 4 bases at J; junction bases unmatched: 4. Sequences were obtained from blood. The origin of this receptor is an elderly woman in good health. The genes are TRBV5-1 and TRBJ1-1; 9 bases are shared with TRBD1. The CDR3 is CASSSEQGATEAFF. The CDR3 bases are TGCGCCAGCAGCTCGGAACAGGGGGCCACTGAAGCTTTCTTT. Full variable domain (outside the CDR3, taken from reference TRBV5-1 and TRBJ1-1): KAGVTQTPRYLIKTRGQQVTLSCSPISGHRSVSWYQQTPGQGLQFLFEYFSETQRNKGNFPGRFSGRQFSNSRSEMNVSTLELGDSALYLCASSSEQGATEAFFGQGTRLTVV.